Below, one T cell receptor (beta chain) is given with its context. The target antigen is unknown. Repertoires were generated with immunoSEQ multiplex PCR, while TCRdb's copy carries only in-frame clones and drops some. The sample has about 46,000 clones, about 80% seen once; the top ten hold 0.35%. The entry originates in a study of STAT5B mutations in CD4+ large granular lymphocyte leukemia. The study, taken as a whole, reports: Main leukemic clonotypes were patient-specific, but roughly 23% appeared at low frequency elsewhere. TRBV06-family usage was enriched in top patient clones (8/27) versus controls (2/35). Without putative leukemic clones, patient CD4-sorted repertoires remained more clonal than healthy CD4+ repertoires. Data were not HLA-matched across samples.

V shed 5 bases, J shed 4 bases, and the junction held 8 bases outside the gene matches. The CDR3 spans 15 residues. The germline gives CDR1 SGHNT, CDR2 YENEEA. The TCR comes from a human donor in good health. Sequenced material: CD4+ T cells from blood buffy coats. V gene TRBV11-3 combines with J gene TRBJ2-3, with TRBD2 matching over 8 bases. This chain's CDR3 is CASSDGGGLADTQYF. The CDR3 nucleotides are TGTGCCAGCAGCGACGGGGGGGGTCTAGCAGATACGCAGTATTTT.